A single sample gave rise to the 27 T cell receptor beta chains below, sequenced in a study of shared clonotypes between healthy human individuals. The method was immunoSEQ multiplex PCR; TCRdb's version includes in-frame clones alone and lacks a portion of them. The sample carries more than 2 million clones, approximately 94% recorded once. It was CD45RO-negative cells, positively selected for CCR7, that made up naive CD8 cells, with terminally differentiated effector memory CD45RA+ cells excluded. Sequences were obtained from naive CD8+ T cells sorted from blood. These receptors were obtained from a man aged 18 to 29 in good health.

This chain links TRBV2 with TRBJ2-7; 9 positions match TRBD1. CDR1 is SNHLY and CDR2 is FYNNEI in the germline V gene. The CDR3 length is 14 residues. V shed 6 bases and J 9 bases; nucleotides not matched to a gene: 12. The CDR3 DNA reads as TGTGCCAGCAGATGGACAGGGGAATCCCCTGGGCAGTACTTC. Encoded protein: CASRWTGESPGQYF.

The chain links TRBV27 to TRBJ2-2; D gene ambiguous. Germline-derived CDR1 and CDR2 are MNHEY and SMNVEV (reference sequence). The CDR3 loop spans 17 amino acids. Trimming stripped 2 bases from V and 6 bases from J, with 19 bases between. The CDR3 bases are TGTGCCAGCAGTTTACTCGGCTACCCCACTACGGCCGGGGAGCTGTTTTTT. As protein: CASSLLGYPTTAGELFF.

CDR3 amino acids: CATSSPPEFANTGELFF. CDR3 nucleotides: TGTGCCACCTCCTCCCCCCCTGAATTCGCGAACACCGGGGAGCTGTTTTTT. This chain links TRBV2 with TRBJ2-2; no clear D. CDR3 size: 17 residues. Germline V gives CDR1 SNHLY, CDR2 FYNNEI. V was cut by 10 bases and J by 0 bases, with 21 bases left in between.

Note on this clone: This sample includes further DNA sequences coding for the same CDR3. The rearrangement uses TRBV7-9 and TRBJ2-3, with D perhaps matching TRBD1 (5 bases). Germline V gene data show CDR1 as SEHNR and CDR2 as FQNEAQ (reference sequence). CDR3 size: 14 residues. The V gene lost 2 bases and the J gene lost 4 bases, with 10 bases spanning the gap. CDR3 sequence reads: CASSLRQGPDTQYF. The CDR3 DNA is TGTGCCAGCAGCTTACGCCAGGGTCCAGATACGCAGTATTTT.

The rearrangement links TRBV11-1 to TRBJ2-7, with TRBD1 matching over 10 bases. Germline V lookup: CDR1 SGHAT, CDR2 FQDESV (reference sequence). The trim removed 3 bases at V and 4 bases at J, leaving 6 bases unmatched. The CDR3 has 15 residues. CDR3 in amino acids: CASSLGGQGTYEQYF. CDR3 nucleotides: TGTGCCAGCAGCTTGGGGGGACAGGGGACTTACGAGCAGTACTTC.

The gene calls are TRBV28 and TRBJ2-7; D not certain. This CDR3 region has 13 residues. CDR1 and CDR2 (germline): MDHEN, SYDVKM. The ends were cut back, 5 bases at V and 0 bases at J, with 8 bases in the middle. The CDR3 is CASSQPGSYEQYF. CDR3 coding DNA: TGTGCCAGCAGTCAGCCCGGCTCCTACGAGCAGTACTTC. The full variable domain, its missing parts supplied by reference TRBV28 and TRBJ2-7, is DVKVTQSSRYLVKRTGEKVFLECVQDMDHENMFWYRQDPGLGLRLIYFSYDVKMKEKGDIPEGYSVSREKKERFSLILESASTNQTSMYLCASSQPGSYEQYFGPGTRLTVT.

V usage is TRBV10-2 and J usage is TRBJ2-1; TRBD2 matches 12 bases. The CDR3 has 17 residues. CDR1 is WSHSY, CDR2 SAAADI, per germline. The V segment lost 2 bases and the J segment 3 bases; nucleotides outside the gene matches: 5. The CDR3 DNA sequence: TGCGCCAGCAGTGAGCCCCTACTAGCGGGAGGCTACAATGAGCAGTTCTTC. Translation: CASSEPLLAGGYNEQFF.

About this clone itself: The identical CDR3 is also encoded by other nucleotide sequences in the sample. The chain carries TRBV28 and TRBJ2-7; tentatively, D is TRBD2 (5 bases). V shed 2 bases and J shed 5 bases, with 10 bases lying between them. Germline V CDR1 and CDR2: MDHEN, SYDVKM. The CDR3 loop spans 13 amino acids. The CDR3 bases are TGTGCCAGCAGTTTACCCTCCGGGGACGAGCAGTACTTC. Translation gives CASSLPSGDEQYF.

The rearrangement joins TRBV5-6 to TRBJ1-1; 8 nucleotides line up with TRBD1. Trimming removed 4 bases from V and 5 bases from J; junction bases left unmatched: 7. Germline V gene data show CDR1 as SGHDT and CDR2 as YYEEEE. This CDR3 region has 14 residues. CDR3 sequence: CASSMDQGATEAFF. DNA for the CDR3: TGTGCCAGCAGCATGGACCAGGGGGCTACTGAAGCTTTCTTT.

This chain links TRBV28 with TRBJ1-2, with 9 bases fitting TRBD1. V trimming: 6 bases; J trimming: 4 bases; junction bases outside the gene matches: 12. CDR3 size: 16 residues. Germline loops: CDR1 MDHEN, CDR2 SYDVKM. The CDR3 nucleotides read TGTGCCAGCAGCCGGACAGGGGAGGCCCCCACCTATGGCTACACCTTC. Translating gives CASSRTGEAPTYGYTF.

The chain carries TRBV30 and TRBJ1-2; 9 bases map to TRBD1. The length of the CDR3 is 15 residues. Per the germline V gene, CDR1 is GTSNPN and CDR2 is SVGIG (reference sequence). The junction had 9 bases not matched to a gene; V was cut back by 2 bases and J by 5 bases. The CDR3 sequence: CAWSFSTGGRYGYTF. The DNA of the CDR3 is TGTGCCTGGAGTTTCTCGACAGGGGGTCGTTATGGCTACACCTTC.

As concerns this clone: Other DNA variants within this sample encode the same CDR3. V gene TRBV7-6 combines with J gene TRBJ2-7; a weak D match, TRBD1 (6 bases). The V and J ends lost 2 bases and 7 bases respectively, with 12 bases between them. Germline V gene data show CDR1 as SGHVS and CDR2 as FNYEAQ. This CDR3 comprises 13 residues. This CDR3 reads CASSLSGGGEQYF. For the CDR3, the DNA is TGTGCCAGCAGCTTATCTGGGGGCGGGGAGCAGTACTTC.

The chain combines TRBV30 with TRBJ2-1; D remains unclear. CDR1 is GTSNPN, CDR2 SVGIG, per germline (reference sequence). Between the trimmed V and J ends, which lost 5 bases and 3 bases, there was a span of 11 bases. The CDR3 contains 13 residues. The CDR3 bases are TGTGCCTGGGTGTCGGCGAACTACAATGAGCAGTTCTTC. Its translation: CAWVSANYNEQFF.

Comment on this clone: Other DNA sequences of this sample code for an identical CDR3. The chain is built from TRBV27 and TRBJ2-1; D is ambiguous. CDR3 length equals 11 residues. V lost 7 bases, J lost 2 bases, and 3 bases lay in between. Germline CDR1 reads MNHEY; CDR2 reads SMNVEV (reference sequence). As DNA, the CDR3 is TGTGCCAGCACCGCCTACAATGAGCAGTTCTTC. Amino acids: CASTAYNEQFF.

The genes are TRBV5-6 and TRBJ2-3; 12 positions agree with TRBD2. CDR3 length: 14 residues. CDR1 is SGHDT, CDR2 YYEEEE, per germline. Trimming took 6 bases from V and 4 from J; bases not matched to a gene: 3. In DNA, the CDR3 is TGTGCCAGCAAGGCTAGCGGGGGGGCAGATACGCAGTATTTT. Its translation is CASKASGGADTQYF.

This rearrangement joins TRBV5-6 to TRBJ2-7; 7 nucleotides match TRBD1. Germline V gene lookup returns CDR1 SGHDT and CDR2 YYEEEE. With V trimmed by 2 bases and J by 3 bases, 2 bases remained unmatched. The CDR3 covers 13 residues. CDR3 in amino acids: CASSFNRGYEQYF. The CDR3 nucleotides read TGTGCCAGCAGCTTCAACAGGGGCTACGAGCAGTACTTC.

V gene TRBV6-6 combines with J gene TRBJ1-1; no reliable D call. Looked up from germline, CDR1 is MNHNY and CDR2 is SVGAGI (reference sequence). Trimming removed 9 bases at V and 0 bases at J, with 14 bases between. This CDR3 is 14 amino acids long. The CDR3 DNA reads TGTGCCAGTCGAGGTCTAGTCATGAACACTGAAGCTTTCTTT. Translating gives CASRGLVMNTEAFF.

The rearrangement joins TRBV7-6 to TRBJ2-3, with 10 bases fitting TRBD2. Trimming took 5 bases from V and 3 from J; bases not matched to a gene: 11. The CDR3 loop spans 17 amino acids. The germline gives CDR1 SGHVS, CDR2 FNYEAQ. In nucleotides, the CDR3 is TGTGCCAGCAGCCTTGACGTAGCGGGAGGAGGAACAGATACGCAGTATTTT. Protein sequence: CASSLDVAGGGTDTQYF.

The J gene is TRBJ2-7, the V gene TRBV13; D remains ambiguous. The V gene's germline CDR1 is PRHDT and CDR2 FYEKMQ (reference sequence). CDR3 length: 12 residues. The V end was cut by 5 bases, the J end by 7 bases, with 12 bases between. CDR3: CASSQTLGEQYF. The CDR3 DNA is TGTGCCAGCAGCCAGACCCTAGGGGAGCAGTACTTC.

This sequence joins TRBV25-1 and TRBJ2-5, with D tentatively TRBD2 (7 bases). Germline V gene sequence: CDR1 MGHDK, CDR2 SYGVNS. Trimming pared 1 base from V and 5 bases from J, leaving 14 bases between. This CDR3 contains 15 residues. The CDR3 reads CASSESGGAWETQYF. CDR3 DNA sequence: TGTGCCAGCAGTGAATCGGGGGGCGCGTGGGAGACCCAGTACTTC.

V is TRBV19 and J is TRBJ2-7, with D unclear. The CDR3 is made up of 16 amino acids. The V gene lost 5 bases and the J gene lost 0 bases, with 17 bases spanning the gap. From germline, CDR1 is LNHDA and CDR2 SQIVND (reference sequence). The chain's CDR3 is CASSFRPYPNSYEQYF. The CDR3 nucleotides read TGTGCCAGTAGTTTCCGGCCCTACCCTAACTCCTACGAGCAGTACTTC.

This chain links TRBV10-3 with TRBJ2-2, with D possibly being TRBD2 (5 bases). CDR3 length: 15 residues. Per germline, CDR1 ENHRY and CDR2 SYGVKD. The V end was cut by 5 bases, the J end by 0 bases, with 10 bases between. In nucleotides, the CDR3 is TGTGCCATCAGTTTCGGCGGGTCGAACACCGGGGAGCTGTTTTTT. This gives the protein CAISFGGSNTGELFF.

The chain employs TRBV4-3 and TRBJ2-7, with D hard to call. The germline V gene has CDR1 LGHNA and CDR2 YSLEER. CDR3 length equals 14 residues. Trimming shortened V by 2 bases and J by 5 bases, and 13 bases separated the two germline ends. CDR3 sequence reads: CASSQKNEDDEQYF. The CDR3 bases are TGCGCCAGCAGCCAAAAAAACGAGGACGACGAGCAGTACTTC.

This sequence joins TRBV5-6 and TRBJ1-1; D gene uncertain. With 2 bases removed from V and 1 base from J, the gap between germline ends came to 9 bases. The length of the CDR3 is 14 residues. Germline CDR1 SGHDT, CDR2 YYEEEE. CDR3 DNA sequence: TGTGCCAGCAGCTTTCCTGGGAAGAACACTGAAGCTTTCTTT. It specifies CASSFPGKNTEAFF.

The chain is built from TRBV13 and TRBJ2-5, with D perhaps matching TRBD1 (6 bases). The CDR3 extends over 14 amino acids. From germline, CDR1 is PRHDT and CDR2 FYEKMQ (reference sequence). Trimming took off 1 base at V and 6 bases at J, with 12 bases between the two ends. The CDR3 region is CASSLEVGAKTQYF. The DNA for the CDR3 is TGTGCCAGCAGCTTAGAGGTGGGGGCAAAGACCCAGTACTTC.

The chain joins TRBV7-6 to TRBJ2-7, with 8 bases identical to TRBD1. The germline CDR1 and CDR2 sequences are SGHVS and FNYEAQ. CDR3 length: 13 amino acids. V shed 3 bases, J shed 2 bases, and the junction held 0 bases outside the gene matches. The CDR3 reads CASSFRGPYEQYF. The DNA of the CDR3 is TGTGCCAGCAGCTTCAGGGGGCCCTACGAGCAGTACTTC.

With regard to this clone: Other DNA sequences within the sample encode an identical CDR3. CDR3 amino acids: CASSLAGGYEQYF. For the CDR3, the DNA is TGTGCCAGCAGCCTTGCTGGGGGCTACGAGCAGTACTTC. The chain couples TRBV27 to TRBJ2-7; D could derive from TRBD1 or TRBD2 (5 bases each). CDR1 is MNHEY, CDR2 SMNVEV, per germline (reference sequence). V gave up 6 bases and J gave up 3 bases, with 12 bases separating them. This CDR3 contains 13 residues.